Given below is one TCR beta chain in context. This specimen comes from a study of T cell changes during pregnancy in multiple sclerosis. Here immunoSEQ multiplex PCR was the method, and the copy in TCRdb shows in-frame clones only, minus some. The table lists roughly 24,000 clones, roughly 90% of them singletons, with 8% in the top ten. The CDR3 length is 13 residues. Germline V CDR1 and CDR2: GTSNPN, SVGIG (reference sequence). Between the trimmed V and J ends, which lost 4 bases and 4 bases, there was a span of 13 bases. Sample: CD8+ T cells from peripheral blood mononuclear cells, taken in the first trimester of pregnancy. The chain couples TRBV30 to TRBJ1-2; D remains unclear. This sequence originates from a female donor in good health, enrolled as a control in a pregnancy study. As DNA, the CDR3 is TGTGCCTGGATGCAATACTGGTCCTATGGCTACACCTTC. This gives the protein CAWMQYWSYGYTF. Filled out from reference TRBV30 and TRBJ1-2, the complete variable domain reads SQTIHQWPATLVQPVGSPLSLECTVEGTSNPNLYWYRQAAGRGLQLLFYSVGIGQISSEVPQNLSASRPQDRQFILSSKKLLLSDSGFYLCAWMQYWSYGYTFGSGTRLTVV.